These 5 T cell receptor beta chains originate from one sample sequenced in a study of blood T cell repertoires in COVID-19. Produced via immunoSEQ multiplex PCR; TCRdb's table is partial and in-frame only. Of more than 95,000 clones in the sample, more than 75% were seen once. The source material was peripheral blood. Receptor source: a human donor in a cohort sampled during active COVID-19.

The chain links TRBV11-3 to TRBJ2-3, with D unclear. This CDR3 is built from 14 residues. CDR1 and CDR2 (germline): SGHNT, YENEEA. The V end lost 4 bases, the J end lost 3 bases, and 11 bases lay between the germline ends. CDR3 amino acids: CASSSPTRTDTQYF. The CDR3 nucleotides are TGTGCCAGCAGCTCCCCCACCAGAACAGATACGCAGTATTTT.

The rearrangement links TRBV28 to TRBJ2-7; 11 nucleotides agree with TRBD2. Trimming took 2 bases from V and 5 from J; bases not matched to a gene: 5. The CDR3 extends over 15 amino acids. Per the germline V gene, CDR1 is MDHEN and CDR2 is SYDVKM. In nucleotides, the CDR3 is TGTGCCAGCAGTTTAATCCTAGCGGGAGGCCACGAGCAGTACTTC. It specifies CASSLILAGGHEQYF. Based on the CDR3 plus reference TRBV28 and TRBJ2-7, the full variable domain is DVKVTQSSRYLVKRTGEKVFLECVQDMDHENMFWYRQDPGLGLRLIYFSYDVKMKEKGDIPEGYSVSREKKERFSLILESASTNQTSMYLCASSLILAGGHEQYFGPGTRLTVT.

Only one count was recorded for this clone. For the CDR3, the DNA is TGTGCCAGCTGCCGGGACAAAAACAATGAGCAGTTCTTC. It yields the protein CASCRDKNNEQFF. The rearrangement links TRBV21-1 to TRBJ2-1; the table names TRBD1, a call not compared with the DNA. TRBV21-1 is recorded as a pseudogene. This CDR3 spans 13 amino acids.

This rearrangement joins TRBV7-6 to TRBJ2-3, with a tentative D call TRBD1 (5 bases). V lost 6 bases and J 6 bases, leaving 16 bases between the germline ends. CDR1 SGHVS and CDR2 FNYEAQ come from the germline V gene. The CDR3 spans 14 residues. CDR3 in amino acids: CASRPIQGSDTQYF. CDR3 coding DNA: TGTGCCAGCAGACCGATCCAGGGCTCCGATACGCAGTATTTT.

Only a few counts were recorded for this clone. This chain links TRBV19 with TRBJ2-7; 7 bases match TRBD1. J lost 2 bases, V lost 3 bases, and 10 bases had no gene match. From germline, CDR1 is LNHDA and CDR2 SQIVND (reference sequence). This CDR3 has 16 amino acids. CDR3 sequence: CASSMVLRGPTYEQYF. The DNA of the CDR3 is TGTGCCAGTAGTATGGTGTTGAGGGGGCCGACCTACGAGCAGTACTTC. Together with reference TRBV19 and TRBJ2-7, the CDR3 gives the full variable domain: DGGITQSPKYLFRKEGQNVTLSCEQNLNHDAMYWYRQDPGQGLRLIYYSQIVNDFQKGDIAEGYSVSREKKESFPLTVTSAQKNPTAFYLCASSMVLRGPTYEQYFGPGTRLTVT.